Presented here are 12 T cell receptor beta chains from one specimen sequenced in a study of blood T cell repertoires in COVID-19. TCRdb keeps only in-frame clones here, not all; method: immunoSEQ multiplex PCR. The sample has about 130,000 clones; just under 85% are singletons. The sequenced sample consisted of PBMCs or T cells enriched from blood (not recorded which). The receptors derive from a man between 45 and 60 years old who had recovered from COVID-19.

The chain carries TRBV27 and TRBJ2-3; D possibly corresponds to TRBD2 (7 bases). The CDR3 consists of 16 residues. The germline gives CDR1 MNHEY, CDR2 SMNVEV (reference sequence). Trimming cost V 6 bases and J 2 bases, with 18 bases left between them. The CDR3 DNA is TGTGCCAGCAGCAGCTGGGCGGGGGCCGTCACAGATACGCAGTATTTT. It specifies CASSSWAGAVTDTQYF.

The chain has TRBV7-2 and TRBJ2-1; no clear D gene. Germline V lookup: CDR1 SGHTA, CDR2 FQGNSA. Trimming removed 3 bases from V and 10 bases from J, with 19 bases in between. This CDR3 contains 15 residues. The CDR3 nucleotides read TGTGCCAGCAGCTTGGTGGGCCCGTTAGGTGTGGAGCAGTTCTTC. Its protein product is CASSLVGPLGVEQFF.

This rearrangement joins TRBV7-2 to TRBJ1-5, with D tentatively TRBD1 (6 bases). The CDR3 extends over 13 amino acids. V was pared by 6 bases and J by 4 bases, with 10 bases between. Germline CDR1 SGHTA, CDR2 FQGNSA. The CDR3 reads CASRPDSNQPQHF. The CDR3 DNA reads TGTGCCAGCAGACCGGACAGTAATCAGCCCCAGCATTTT.

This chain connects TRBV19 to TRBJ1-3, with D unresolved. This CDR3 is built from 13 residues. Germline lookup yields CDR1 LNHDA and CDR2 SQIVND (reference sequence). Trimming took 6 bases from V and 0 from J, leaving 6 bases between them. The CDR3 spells CASRENSGNTIYF. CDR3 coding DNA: TGTGCCAGTAGAGAGAACTCTGGAAACACCATATATTTT.

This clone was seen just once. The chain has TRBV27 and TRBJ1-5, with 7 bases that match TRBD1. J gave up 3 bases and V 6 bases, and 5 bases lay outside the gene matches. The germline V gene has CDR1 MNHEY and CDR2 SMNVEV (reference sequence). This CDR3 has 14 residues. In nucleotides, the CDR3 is TGTGCCAGCAGGCAACAGGGGCACAATCAGCCCCAGCATTTT. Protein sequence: CASRQQGHNQPQHF.

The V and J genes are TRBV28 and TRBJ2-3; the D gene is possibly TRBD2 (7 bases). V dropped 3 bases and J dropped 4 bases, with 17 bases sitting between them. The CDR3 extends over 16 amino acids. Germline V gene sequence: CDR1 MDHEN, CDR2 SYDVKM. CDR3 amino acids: CASSLGGAHFPDTQYF. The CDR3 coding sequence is TGTGCCAGCAGTTTGGGGGGGGCTCATTTTCCAGATACGCAGTATTTT.

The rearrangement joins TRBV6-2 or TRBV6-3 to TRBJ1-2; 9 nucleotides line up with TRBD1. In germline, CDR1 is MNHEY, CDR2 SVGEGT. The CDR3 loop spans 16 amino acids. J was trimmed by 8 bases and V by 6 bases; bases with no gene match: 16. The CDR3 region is CASSPGQGGLRRGYTF. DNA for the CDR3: TGTGCCAGCAGCCCGGGACAGGGAGGACTCCGCCGAGGCTACACCTTC.

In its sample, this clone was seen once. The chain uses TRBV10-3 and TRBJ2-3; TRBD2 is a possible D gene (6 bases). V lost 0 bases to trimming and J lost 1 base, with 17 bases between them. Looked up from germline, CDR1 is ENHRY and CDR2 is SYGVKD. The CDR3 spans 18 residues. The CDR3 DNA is TGTGCCATCAGTGAGTCGAGAGGCCGGGACTCACGCACAGATACGCAGTATTTT. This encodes CAISESRGRDSRTDTQYF.

This CDR3 is CASSLAGLANEQFF. CDR3 DNA sequence: TGTGCCAGCAGCTTAGCCGGACTAGCCAATGAGCAGTTCTTC. The chain is built from TRBV11-1 and TRBJ2-1; 8 positions agree with TRBD2. The CDR3 spans 14 residues. The V segment lost 0 bases and the J segment 6 bases; nucleotides outside the gene matches: 1. Per the germline V gene, CDR1 is SGHAT and CDR2 is FQDESV (reference sequence).

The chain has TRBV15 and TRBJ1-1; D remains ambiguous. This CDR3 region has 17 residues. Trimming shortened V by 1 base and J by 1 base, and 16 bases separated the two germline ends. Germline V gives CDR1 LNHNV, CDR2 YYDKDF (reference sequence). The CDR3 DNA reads TGTGCCACCAGCAGAGGAGGGCCAGGACGGAAGAACACTGAAGCTTTCTTT. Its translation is CATSRGGPGRKNTEAFF. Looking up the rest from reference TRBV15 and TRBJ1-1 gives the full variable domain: DAMVIQNPRYQVTQFGKPVTLSCSQTLNHNVMYWYQQKSSQAPKLLFHYYDKDFNNEADTPDNFQSRRPNTSFCFLDIRSPGLGDTAMYLCATSRGGPGRKNTEAFFGQGTRLTVV.

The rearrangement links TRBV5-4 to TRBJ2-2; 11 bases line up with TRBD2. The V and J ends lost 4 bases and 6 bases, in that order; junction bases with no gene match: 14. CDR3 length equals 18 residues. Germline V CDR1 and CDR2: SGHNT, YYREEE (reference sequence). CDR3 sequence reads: CASSPNPGTSGRAGELFF. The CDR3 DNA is TGTGCCAGCAGCCCGAATCCCGGGACTAGCGGACGGGCCGGGGAGCTGTTTTTT.

The CDR3 bases are TGTGCCAGCAGCTCCAGCGGAGCCATAACCTACGAGCAGTACTTC. Translation: CASSSSGAITYEQYF. This sequence joins TRBV7-9 and TRBJ2-7; possibly TRBD2 for D (5 bases). Germline V gene data show CDR1 as SEHNR and CDR2 as FQNEAQ (reference sequence). The length of the CDR3 is 15 residues. The germline V and J ends were trimmed by 4 bases and 2 bases, with 15 bases remaining between them.